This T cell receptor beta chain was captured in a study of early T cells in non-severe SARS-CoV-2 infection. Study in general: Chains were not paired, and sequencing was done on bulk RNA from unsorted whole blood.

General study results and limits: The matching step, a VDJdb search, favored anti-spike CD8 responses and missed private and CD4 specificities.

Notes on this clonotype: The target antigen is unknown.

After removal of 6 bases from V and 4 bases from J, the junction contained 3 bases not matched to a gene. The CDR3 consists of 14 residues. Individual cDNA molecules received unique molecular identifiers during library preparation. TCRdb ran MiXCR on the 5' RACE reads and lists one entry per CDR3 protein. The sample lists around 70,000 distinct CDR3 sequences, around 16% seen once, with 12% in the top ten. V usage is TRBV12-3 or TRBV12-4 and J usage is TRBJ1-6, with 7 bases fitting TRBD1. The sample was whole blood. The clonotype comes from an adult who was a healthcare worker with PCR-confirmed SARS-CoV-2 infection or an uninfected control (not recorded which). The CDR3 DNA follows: TGTGCCAGCAGACCGGGACAGTATAATTCACCCCTCCACTTT. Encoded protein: CASRPGQYNSPLHF.